Below, 22 T cell receptor beta chains from the same sample are listed, as sequenced in a study of cytomegalovirus exposure and HLA in healthy donors. Only in-frame clones appear in the TCRdb table, and some are missing; sequencing was by immunoSEQ multiplex PCR. Counted here are 160,000 or so clones, 88% occurring once; the ten biggest clones make up approximately 3.1%. The sequencing sample was made of PBMCs. These receptor sequences come from a young man in good health and CMV-seronegative.

The chain couples TRBV27 to TRBJ1-1, with D possibly matching TRBD1 (5 bases). CDR1 is MNHEY, CDR2 SMNVEV, per germline (reference sequence). CDR3 length: 13 residues. The ends were cut back, 4 bases at V and 5 bases at J, with 11 bases in the middle. For the CDR3, the DNA is TGTGCCAGCAGTTCCCAGGGTAGAACTGAAGCTTTCTTT. As protein: CASSSQGRTEAFF.

The chain is built from TRBV18 and TRBJ2-2; TRBD1 agrees at 7 bases. CDR1 is KGHSH, CDR2 LQKENI, per germline. Trimming at V came to 3 bases and at J to 1 base, leaving 8 bases not matched to a gene. This CDR3 comprises 17 residues. The CDR3, as DNA: TGTGCCAGCTCACCCCTCACCGGACAGGAGAACACCGGGGAGCTGTTTTTT. Protein product: CASSPLTGQENTGELFF.

This clone has only one observation. V and J are TRBV4-1 and TRBJ2-2, with D possibly matching TRBD2 (5 bases). From germline, CDR1 is MGHRA and CDR2 YSYEKL. This CDR3 region has 15 residues. The V and J ends lost 2 bases and 7 bases respectively, with 14 bases between them. CDR3 amino acids: CASSQPGIAFGELFF. In DNA, the CDR3 is TGCGCCAGCAGCCAACCCGGGATAGCGTTCGGGGAGCTGTTTTTT.

The chain couples TRBV7-2 to TRBJ2-1, with 8 bases fitting TRBD2. The J segment lost 8 bases and the V segment lost 2 bases, leaving 8 bases of the junction unmatched. The CDR3 is 15 amino acids. Germline CDR1 and CDR2: SGHTA and FQGNSA. The CDR3 DNA is TGTGCCAGCAGCTTACTCGCGGGAGGATCGGATGAGCAGTTCTTC. Encoded protein: CASSLLAGGSDEQFF.

The chain uses TRBV5-1 and TRBJ2-1; TRBD2 agrees at 11 bases. V lost 4 bases and J lost 8; bases outside the gene matches: 11. This CDR3 region has 16 residues. The germline gives CDR1 SGHRS, CDR2 YFSETQ. The CDR3 loop is CASSPELAGVRDEQFF. CDR3 in DNA: TGCGCCAGCAGCCCTGAACTAGCGGGGGTTAGGGATGAGCAGTTCTTC.

V is TRBV6-5 and J is TRBJ2-2, with 11 bases matching TRBD2. This CDR3 is built from 15 residues. The J segment lost 4 bases and the V segment lost 4 bases, leaving 2 bases of the junction unmatched. Germline-derived CDR1 and CDR2 are MNHEY and SVGAGI. The CDR3 region is CASSSTSGATGELFF. CDR3 nucleotide sequence: TGTGCCAGCAGTTCGACTAGCGGGGCCACCGGGGAGCTGTTTTTT.

V gene TRBV4-3 combines with J gene TRBJ2-3, with D perhaps matching TRBD2 (6 bases). Germline assignment: CDR1 LGHNA and CDR2 YSLEER. This CDR3 has 19 amino acids. The ends were cut back, 0 bases at V and 0 bases at J, with 19 bases in the middle. CDR3 sequence: CASSQDSLIGRTSTDTQYF. In nucleotides, the CDR3 is TGCGCCAGCAGCCAAGATTCCTTAATCGGGAGAACGAGCACAGATACGCAGTATTTT.

V and J are TRBV10-2 and TRBJ1-4; D unclear. V was clipped by 2 bases and J by 12 bases, with 22 bases between them. The germline gives CDR1 WSHSY, CDR2 SAAADI. The CDR3 is made up of 16 amino acids. The CDR3 coding sequence is TGCGCCAGCAGTGAGCTTGAGGGCCTCAGAGCGGAAGAACTGTTTTTT. Translating it yields CASSELEGLRAEELFF.

The V call is TRBV5-6, the J call TRBJ1-2; the D gene is possibly TRBD1 (6 bases). This CDR3 spans 12 amino acids. V was pared by 2 bases and J by 6 bases, with 8 bases between. From germline, CDR1 is SGHDT and CDR2 YYEEEE. For the CDR3, the DNA is TGTGCCAGCAGCTTATACAGGGATGGCTACACCTTC. Its translation: CASSLYRDGYTF.

This clone is a singleton in its sample. The chain has TRBV18 and TRBJ1-1; TRBD1 is a possible D gene (5 bases). V was pared by 5 bases and J by 4 bases, with 17 bases between. Germline lookup yields CDR1 KGHSH and CDR2 LQKENI. CDR3 length equals 15 residues. The CDR3 nucleotides are TGTGCCAGCTCAGGGCAGGGTGATGGTAGCACTGAAGCTTTCTTT. This codes for CASSGQGDGSTEAFF.

The chain couples TRBV5-1 to TRBJ1-6; D is perhaps TRBD1 (5 bases). V dropped 3 bases and J dropped 8 bases, with 18 bases sitting between them. This CDR3 region has 16 residues. Germline V CDR1 and CDR2: SGHRS, YFSETQ. CDR3: CASSSTYNVGDSPLHF. CDR3 in DNA: TGCGCCAGCAGCTCCACATATAACGTAGGGGATTCACCCCTCCACTTT.

J is TRBJ2-2 and V is TRBV27, with D unresolved. The ends were cut back, 3 bases at V and 4 bases at J, with 15 bases in the middle. Germline CDR1 is MNHEY and CDR2 is SMNVEV (reference sequence). This CDR3 is built from 16 residues. CDR3 coding DNA: TGTGCCAGCAGTTTCAGGCTAAGGATGACCACCGGGGAGCTGTTTTTT. Encoded protein: CASSFRLRMTTGELFF.

CDR3: CASRPGQGALRELFF. In DNA form, the CDR3 reads TGTGCCAGCCGACCGGGACAGGGGGCTCTTAGGGAGCTGTTTTTT. V gene TRBV28 combines with J gene TRBJ2-2, with TRBD1 matching 12 bases. The J segment lost 9 bases and the V segment lost 8 bases, leaving 10 bases of the junction unmatched. The CDR3 sequence is 15 residues long. CDR1 and CDR2 from the germline V gene are MDHEN and SYDVKM.

The chain carries TRBV5-6 and TRBJ2-1; 8 nucleotides align to TRBD1. CDR1 and CDR2 (germline): SGHDT, YYEEEE. V was pared by 7 bases and J by 0 bases, with 6 bases of the junction left unmatched. This CDR3 is built from 15 residues. The CDR3 loop reads CASCLQGASYNEQFF. The CDR3 nucleotides are TGTGCCAGCTGCCTTCAGGGGGCCTCCTACAATGAGCAGTTCTTC. Drawing the rest from reference TRBV5-6 and TRBJ2-1, the complete variable domain is DAGVTQSPTHLIKTRGQQVTLRCSPKSGHDTVSWYQQALGQGPQFIFQYYEEEERQRGNFPDRFSGHQFPNYSSELNVNALLLGDSALYLCASCLQGASYNEQFFGPGTRLTVL.

The chain has TRBV6-1 and TRBJ2-3, with a weak D call TRBD2 (5 bases). The CDR3 is 16 amino acids. V was cut by 0 bases and J by 0 bases, with 10 bases left in between. CDR1 and CDR2 (germline): MNHNS, SASEGT. The CDR3 sequence: CASSEALGVSTDTQYF. As DNA, the CDR3 is TGTGCCAGCAGTGAAGCGCTCGGGGTCAGCACAGATACGCAGTATTTT.

This clone was detected once. The V and J genes are TRBV7-2 and TRBJ2-7, with 9 bases identical to TRBD1. CDR3 size: 17 residues. Germline V gene data show CDR1 as SGHTA and CDR2 as FQGNSA. The ends lost 6 bases at V and 0 bases at J; junction bases unmatched: 12. The CDR3 DNA reads TGTGCCAGCAGGCAGACAGGGGGAATGGTGAACTCCTACGAGCAGTACTTC. This sequence encodes CASRQTGGMVNSYEQYF.

This rearrangement joins TRBV11-2 to TRBJ1-1, with D possibly matching TRBD1 (5 bases). The germline V gene has CDR1 SGHAT and CDR2 FQNNGV. The CDR3 spans 18 residues. V was pared by 1 base and J by 3 bases, with 21 bases between. The CDR3 here is CASSLVGGAQDLYTEAFF. The CDR3 coding sequence is TGTGCCAGCAGCTTAGTAGGCGGGGCTCAAGATTTGTACACTGAAGCTTTCTTT.

The chain is built from TRBV28 and TRBJ2-2, with 8 bases identical to TRBD1. Germline assignment: CDR1 MDHEN and CDR2 SYDVKM. After removal of 7 bases from V and 5 bases from J, the junction contained 12 bases not matched to a gene. The length of the CDR3 is 16 residues. CDR3 region: CASTSLGQGGTGELFF. For the CDR3, the DNA is TGTGCCAGCACTTCCCTCGGACAGGGAGGAACCGGGGAGCTGTTTTTT.

V usage is TRBV14 and J usage is TRBJ2-7; D is ambiguous. This CDR3 is built from 13 residues. In germline, CDR1 is SGHDN, CDR2 FVKESK. V was shortened by 1 base and J by 3 bases, with 7 bases between the two germline ends. CDR3 sequence (DNA): TGTGCCAGCAGCCAAGGAACTCACTACGAGCAGTACTTC. It is translated as CASSQGTHYEQYF.

The chain uses TRBV5-5 and TRBJ2-5; no definite D call. The CDR3 sequence is 17 residues long. Trimming pared 2 bases from V and 0 bases from J, leaving 17 bases between. CDR1 is SGHKS and CDR2 is YYEKEE in the germline V gene (reference sequence). CDR3 nucleotides: TGTGCCAGCAGCTTCGCCCCTCGTTTGAGCAACCAAGAGACCCAGTACTTC. It specifies CASSFAPRLSNQETQYF.

This sequence joins TRBV28 and TRBJ1-1; D is possibly TRBD1 (6 bases). V dropped 5 bases and J dropped 0 bases, with 7 bases sitting between them. Per the germline V gene, CDR1 is MDHEN and CDR2 is SYDVKM. The CDR3 covers 13 residues. CDR3 in DNA: TGTGCCAGCAGTGGACAGTTGAACACTGAAGCTTTCTTT. This codes for CASSGQLNTEAFF.

J is TRBJ1-1 and V is TRBV5-4; the D gene is possibly TRBD1 (5 bases). This CDR3 region has 15 residues. With 0 bases removed from V and 2 bases from J, the gap between germline ends came to 11 bases. Germline CDR1 reads SGHNT; CDR2 reads YYREEE (reference sequence). The CDR3 sequence: CASSLDGHPNTEAFF. The CDR3 DNA reads as TGTGCCAGCAGCTTGGACGGACATCCTAACACTGAAGCTTTCTTT.